A selection of T cell receptor beta chains follows, all from one sample in a study of OX40 agonist ivuxolimab in advanced cancers. Clones were sequenced by immunoSEQ multiplex PCR, and TCRdb holds only the in-frame ones, with some missing. The sample comprises approximately 82,000 clones, around nine tenths of which are singletons, and 0.6% to 0.7% rests with the top ten. The specimen was CD4+ or CD8+ T cells sorted from blood, collected in a trial of the OX40 agonist ivuxolimab. The receptors derive from an adult with an advanced solid tumor such as melanoma, head and neck, liver or kidney cancer. The CDR3 runs from the conserved cysteine through the conserved F or W. The order of the fields is CDR3 protein, CDR3 DNA, J gene, D gene, V gene, clone size. The D gene is left open where the match is weak. Rows give clone size only sometimes, using once, few, many, or a class for an expanded clone.

CDR3 protein: CASSSAGLAGIPYEQYF; CDR3 DNA: TGTGCCAGCAGCTCGGCCGGACTAGCGGGGATACCCTACGAGCAGTACTTC; J gene: TRBJ2-7; D gene: TRBD2; V gene: TRBV11-2; clone size: NA
CDR3 protein: CASSHRLGTGELFF; CDR3 DNA: TGTGCCAGCAGCCACCGACTGGGCACCGGGGAGCTGTTTTTT; J gene: TRBJ2-2; D gene: NA; V gene: TRBV9; clone size: NA
CDR3 protein: CSVGILVSTEAFF; CDR3 DNA: TGCAGCGTTGGAATCCTAGTGAGCACTGAAGCTTTCTTT; J gene: TRBJ1-1; D gene: NA; V gene: TRBV29-1; clone size: NA
CDR3 protein: CAWSKGTGAAFF; CDR3 DNA: TGTGCCTGGAGTAAGGGGACAGGGGCAGCTTTCTTT; J gene: TRBJ1-1; D gene: TRBD1; V gene: TRBV30; clone size: few
CDR3 protein: CASSPYSYNEQFF; CDR3 DNA: TGTGCCAGCAGTCCCTACTCCTACAATGAGCAGTTCTTC; J gene: TRBJ2-1; D gene: NA; V gene: TRBV27; clone size: NA
CDR3 protein: CASSQSIREQFF; CDR3 DNA: TGCGCCAGCAGCCAATCAATTAGGGAGCAGTTCTTC; J gene: TRBJ2-1; D gene: NA; V gene: TRBV4-1; clone size: once
CDR3 protein: CASSLETGGQYF; CDR3 DNA: TGTGCCAGCAGCTTAGAGACAGGGGGGCAGTACTTC; J gene: TRBJ2-7; D gene: TRBD1; V gene: TRBV7-9; clone size: NA
CDR3 protein: CASNRDNSNQPQHF; CDR3 DNA: TGTGCCAGCAACCGAGACAATAGCAATCAGCCCCAGCATTTT; J gene: TRBJ1-5; D gene: NA; V gene: TRBV6-6; clone size: once
CDR3 protein: CACKTRGMNTGELFF; CDR3 DNA: TGTGCCTGTAAGACTAGGGGGATGAACACCGGGGAGCTGTTTTTT; J gene: TRBJ2-2; D gene: NA; V gene: TRBV30; clone size: NA
CDR3 protein: CASSPRSPASGGAYEQYF; CDR3 DNA: TGTGCCAGCAGCCCCCGGAGTCCCGCTAGCGGAGGAGCCTACGAGCAGTACTTC; J gene: TRBJ2-7; D gene: TRBD2; V gene: TRBV11-3; clone size: NA
CDR3 protein: CASSRDQGVGNTIYF; CDR3 DNA: TGTGCCAGCAGCAGGGACCAGGGGGTTGGAAACACCATATATTTT; J gene: TRBJ1-3; D gene: TRBD1; V gene: TRBV5-4; clone size: NA
CDR3 protein: CASSQGWGSVTEAFF; CDR3 DNA: TGCGCCAGCAGCCAAGGGTGGGGGTCGGTCACTGAAGCTTTCTTT; J gene: TRBJ1-1; D gene: NA; V gene: TRBV4-1; clone size: NA
CDR3 protein: CSVALRFDGTEAFF; CDR3 DNA: TGCAGCGTTGCCTTGAGATTTGATGGCACTGAAGCTTTCTTT; J gene: TRBJ1-1; D gene: NA; V gene: TRBV29-1; clone size: NA
CDR3 protein: CASTLGGDTQYF; CDR3 DNA: TGCGCCAGCACGCTTGGGGGGGATACGCAGTATTTT; J gene: TRBJ2-3; D gene: NA; V gene: TRBV5-1; clone size: NA
CDR3 protein: CASSPNGDRVNYGYTF; CDR3 DNA: TGTGCCAGCTCACCAAATGGGGACAGGGTTAACTATGGCTACACCTTC; J gene: TRBJ1-2; D gene: TRBD1; V gene: TRBV18; clone size: NA
CDR3 protein: CASSFMSGKLQETQYF; CDR3 DNA: TGTGCCAGCAGCTTTATGTCAGGGAAACTACAAGAGACCCAGTACTTC; J gene: TRBJ2-5; D gene: NA; V gene: TRBV11-3; clone size: NA
CDR3 protein: CASSFRPGGPNEQYF; CDR3 DNA: TGTGCCAGCAGTTTCAGGCCGGGGGGGCCTAACGAGCAGTACTTC; J gene: TRBJ2-7; D gene: TRBD2; V gene: TRBV27; clone size: NA
CDR3 protein: CASSLVGPRGGGEQYF; CDR3 DNA: TGTGCCAGCAGCTTAGTGGGACCGCGGGGGGGCGGCGAGCAGTACTTC; J gene: TRBJ2-7; D gene: TRBD2; V gene: TRBV11-3; clone size: NA
CDR3 protein: CASSRERPGGNEKLFF; CDR3 DNA: TGTGCCAGCAGCCGGGAACGACCGGGGGGGAATGAAAAACTGTTTTTT; J gene: TRBJ1-4; D gene: NA; V gene: TRBV4-2; clone size: few
CDR3 protein: CASSPPGPEAFF; CDR3 DNA: TGTGCCAGCAGCCCACCGGGGCCTGAAGCTTTCTTT; J gene: TRBJ1-1; D gene: NA; V gene: TRBV9; clone size: NA
CDR3 protein: CASGLSTGVYTEAFF; CDR3 DNA: TGTGCTAGTGGTTTGTCAACAGGGGTGTACACTGAAGCTTTCTTT; J gene: TRBJ1-1; D gene: TRBD1; V gene: TRBV12-5; clone size: NA
CDR3 protein: CSVERTAGRQETQYF; CDR3 DNA: TGCAGCGTTGAAAGGACCGCGGGTCGGCAAGAGACCCAGTACTTC; J gene: TRBJ2-5; D gene: NA; V gene: TRBV29-1; clone size: NA
CDR3 protein: CAHGTGFSNQPQHF; CDR3 DNA: TGCGCCCACGGGACAGGGTTTAGCAATCAGCCCCAGCATTTT; J gene: TRBJ1-5; D gene: TRBD1; V gene: TRBV23-1; clone size: NA
CDR3 protein: CASTQGTVPGYTF; CDR3 DNA: TGTGCCAGCACCCAAGGGACAGTACCTGGCTACACCTTC; J gene: TRBJ1-2; D gene: TRBD1; V gene: TRBV2; clone size: NA
CDR3 protein: CAIRDRGPQEQYF; CDR3 DNA: TGTGCCATAAGGGACAGGGGGCCGCAGGAGCAGTACTTC; J gene: TRBJ2-7; D gene: TRBD1; V gene: TRBV10-3; clone size: NA
CDR3 protein: CASSLDGGDYEQYF; CDR3 DNA: TGTGCCAGCAGCTTAGACGGGGGCGACTACGAGCAGTACTTC; J gene: TRBJ2-7; D gene: NA; V gene: TRBV11-1; clone size: NA
CDR3 protein: CASSLARGPNEQFF; CDR3 DNA: TGCGCCAGCAGCTTGGCGCGGGGGCCCAATGAGCAGTTCTTC; J gene: TRBJ2-1; D gene: NA; V gene: TRBV5-1; clone size: NA
CDR3 protein: CASSQDSGTSFATGELFF; CDR3 DNA: TGCGCCAGCAGCCAAGATTCGGGGACTAGCTTTGCCACCGGGGAGCTGTTTTTT; J gene: TRBJ2-2; D gene: TRBD2; V gene: TRBV4-1; clone size: once
CDR3 protein: CASSLIDRNVEAFF; CDR3 DNA: TGTGCCAGCAGTTTAATCGACAGGAATGTTGAAGCTTTCTTT; J gene: TRBJ1-1; D gene: NA; V gene: TRBV28; clone size: NA
CDR3 protein: CASSPGGRAAYNEQFF; CDR3 DNA: TGTGCCAGCTCACCTGGTGGCAGGGCAGCCTACAATGAGCAGTTCTTC; J gene: TRBJ2-1; D gene: NA; V gene: TRBV18; clone size: once
CDR3 protein: CASRVSGSGYEQFF; CDR3 DNA: TGTGCCAGTAGAGTTAGCGGGAGTGGGTATGAGCAGTTCTTC; J gene: TRBJ2-1; D gene: TRBD2; V gene: TRBV19; clone size: NA
CDR3 protein: CASGGNSYEQYF; CDR3 DNA: TGCGCTTCAGGCGGGAACTCCTACGAGCAGTACTTC; J gene: TRBJ2-7; D gene: NA; V gene: TRBV4-1; clone size: once
CDR3 protein: CASSVEGVTEAFF; CDR3 DNA: TGTGCCAGCAGCGTCGAGGGGGTCACTGAAGCTTTCTTT; J gene: TRBJ1-1; D gene: NA; V gene: TRBV9; clone size: NA
CDR3 protein: CASGLRQGAPGELFF; CDR3 DNA: TGTGCTAGTGGTTTGAGACAGGGGGCTCCCGGGGAGCTGTTTTTT; J gene: TRBJ2-2; D gene: TRBD1; V gene: TRBV12-5; clone size: NA
CDR3 protein: CASSFPSAGTGGYTF; CDR3 DNA: TGTGCCAGCAGCTTCCCGTCCGCCGGGACAGGCGGCTACACCTTC; J gene: TRBJ1-2; D gene: TRBD1; V gene: TRBV7-9; clone size: once
CDR3 protein: CASSPGPAGEKLFF; CDR3 DNA: TGTGCCAGCTCACCAGGGCCGGCGGGTGAAAAACTGTTTTTT; J gene: TRBJ1-4; D gene: NA; V gene: TRBV18; clone size: NA
CDR3 protein: CASSLGGRQGILEGYTF; CDR3 DNA: TGTGCCAGCAGCTTAGGGGGTCGCCAGGGGATTTTGGAGGGCTACACCTTC; J gene: TRBJ1-2; D gene: NA; V gene: TRBV7-2; clone size: NA
CDR3 protein: CASRPLITGPSEQYF; CDR3 DNA: TGTGCCAGCAGACCCCTTATTACAGGGCCCTCCGAGCAGTACTTC; J gene: TRBJ2-7; D gene: NA; V gene: TRBV6-5; clone size: NA
CDR3 protein: CASSLGTPLGEQYF; CDR3 DNA: TGTGCCAGCAGCTTGGGCACCCCCTTGGGTGAGCAGTACTTC; J gene: TRBJ2-7; D gene: NA; V gene: TRBV13; clone size: once
CDR3 protein: CATSRAEGRLFF; CDR3 DNA: TGTGCCACCAGCAGAGCGGAGGGAAGACTGTTTTTT; J gene: TRBJ1-4; D gene: NA; V gene: TRBV15; clone size: NA
CDR3 protein: CASSLGGTSTDTQYF; CDR3 DNA: TGCGCCAGCAGCTTGGGGGGGACTAGCACAGATACGCAGTATTTT; J gene: TRBJ2-3; D gene: NA; V gene: TRBV5-1; clone size: NA
CDR3 protein: CASSIGGTQTMGYTF; CDR3 DNA: TGTGCCAGTAGTATCGGGGGGACACAAACTATGGGCTACACCTTC; J gene: TRBJ1-2; D gene: NA; V gene: TRBV19; clone size: NA
CDR3 protein: CSVMGPDETQYF; CDR3 DNA: TGCAGCGTCATGGGGCCGGACGAGACCCAGTACTTC; J gene: TRBJ2-5; D gene: NA; V gene: TRBV29-1; clone size: once
CDR3 protein: CASGGQPNYGYTF; CDR3 DNA: TGTGCCAGCGGAGGACAGCCGAACTATGGCTACACCTTC; J gene: TRBJ1-2; D gene: NA; V gene: TRBV28; clone size: NA
CDR3 protein: CASSQGLARGGDTQYF; CDR3 DNA: TGTGCCAGCAGTCAAGGACTAGCCCGAGGTGGAGATACGCAGTATTTT; J gene: TRBJ2-3; D gene: TRBD2; V gene: TRBV6-1; clone size: NA
CDR3 protein: CASSPTGTGTSEQFF; CDR3 DNA: TGTGCCAGCAGCCCCACCGGGACAGGGACAAGTGAGCAGTTCTTC; J gene: TRBJ2-1; D gene: TRBD1; V gene: TRBV9; clone size: NA
CDR3 protein: CASSLSQGGSYEQYF; CDR3 DNA: TGTGCCAGCAGCTTATCACAGGGGGGCTCCTACGAGCAGTACTTC; J gene: TRBJ2-7; D gene: TRBD1; V gene: TRBV7-9; clone size: once
CDR3 protein: CSVGGEMVPDTQYF; CDR3 DNA: TGCAGCGTTGGTGGGGAGATGGTCCCAGATACGCAGTATTTT; J gene: TRBJ2-3; D gene: NA; V gene: TRBV29-1; clone size: NA
CDR3 protein: CASSIARTSGPYEQYF; CDR3 DNA: TGTGCCAGTAGTATAGCAAGGACTAGCGGGCCGTACGAGCAGTACTTC; J gene: TRBJ2-7; D gene: TRBD2; V gene: TRBV19; clone size: NA
CDR3 protein: CASQAGTPSSGNTIYF; CDR3 DNA: TGTGCCAGTCAAGCCGGGACACCGAGCTCTGGAAACACCATATATTTT; J gene: TRBJ1-3; D gene: NA; V gene: TRBV19; clone size: NA
CDR3 protein: CASFPGGTREKLFF; CDR3 DNA: TGTGCCAGTTTCCCGGGGGGCACCCGCGAAAAACTGTTTTTT; J gene: TRBJ1-4; D gene: NA; V gene: TRBV19; clone size: NA
CDR3 protein: CAWRPPATYEQYF; CDR3 DNA: TGTGCCTGGAGACCCCCTGCGACCTACGAGCAGTACTTC; J gene: TRBJ2-7; D gene: NA; V gene: TRBV30; clone size: NA
CDR3 protein: CASKDGGQGAAEAFF; CDR3 DNA: TGTGCCAGCAAAGATGGGGGACAGGGGGCCGCTGAAGCTTTCTTT; J gene: TRBJ1-1; D gene: TRBD1; V gene: TRBV6-5; clone size: NA